The 9 T cell receptor beta chains below come from one sample, sequenced in a study of T cells in Graves' hyperthyroidism and ophthalmopathy. Template material for amplifying TCR beta CDR3 regions consisted of RNA transcripts. In the first-round RT-PCR of the TCR CDR3, the HTBI primer set was used. TCRdb re-analysed the multiplex PCR reads in MiXCR, keeping a single row per CDR3 protein. The table includes under 350,000 distinct CDR3 sequences, around 15% detected once. Specimen: blood. The receptors shown here come from a woman in her thirties or forties with Graves' ophthalmopathy.

This clonotype appeared many times. The rearrangement links TRBV30 to TRBJ2-7, with 7 positions matching TRBD2. Germline loops: CDR1 GTSNPN, CDR2 SVGIG (reference sequence). This CDR3 is built from 13 residues. V gave up 0 bases and J gave up 6 bases; unmatched junction bases: 5. The CDR3: CAWSVQWGGEQYF. As DNA, the CDR3 is TGTGCCTGGAGTGTACAATGGGGGGGCGAGCAGTACTTC.

The sample holds a few counts of this clonotype. The chain employs TRBV20-1 and TRBJ1-2; D is uncertain. This CDR3 is built from 13 residues. Trimming left V 1 base short and J 7 bases short, with 13 bases between. CDR1 is DFQATT, CDR2 SNEGSKA, per germline (reference sequence). For the CDR3, the DNA is TGCAGTGCTAGAGTAACGGGATGGGGTGGCTACACCTTC. Translating it yields CSARVTGWGGYTF.

In the case of this clonotype: Since a much larger clone is just one base distant, this may be a read error. The chain recombines TRBV3-1 with TRBJ1-1, with 9 nucleotides matching TRBD1. The length of the CDR3 is 16 residues. Germline-derived CDR1 and CDR2 are LGHDT and YNNKEL (reference sequence). The CDR3 DNA follows: TGTGCCAGCAGCCAAGCCCCGGGACAGGGCGGAACTGGAGCTTTCTTT. It translates to CASSQAPGQGGTGAFF.

This clonotype was recorded many times. The chain links TRBV11-3 to TRBJ1-1, with a tentative D call TRBD1 (5 bases). Germline lookup yields CDR1 SGHNT and CDR2 YENEEA. Trimming shortened V by 4 bases and J by 1 base, and 19 bases separated the two germline ends. CDR3 length: 17 residues. CDR3 amino acids: CASSSLAWGRENTEAFF. As DNA, the CDR3 is TGTGCCAGCAGCTCCCTGGCGTGGGGGAGGGAGAACACTGAAGCTTTCTTT.

This clonotype was recorded many times. V and J are TRBV7-8 and TRBJ1-1, with D perhaps TRBD1 (5 bases). The CDR3 is 13 residues long. V was cut by 5 bases and J by 5 bases, with 12 bases left in between. Germline-derived CDR1 and CDR2 are SGHVS and FQNEAQ. For the CDR3, the DNA is TGTGCCAGCAGCCTCAGGGTTGGTACTGAAGCTTTCTTT. Encoded protein: CASSLRVGTEAFF.

This clonotype was recorded many times. The chain joins TRBV7-8 to TRBJ2-7; D is ambiguous. The CDR3 covers 12 residues. Trimming cost V 5 bases and J 4 bases, with 9 bases left between them. Germline V gives CDR1 SGHVS, CDR2 FQNEAQ. The CDR3 spells CASSHAQYEQYF. The CDR3 DNA follows: TGTGCCAGCAGCCATGCTCAATACGAGCAGTACTTC.

This clonotype was counted ten times or more. V and J are TRBV11-2 and TRBJ2-1; 13 nucleotides line up with TRBD2. V trimming: 5 bases; J trimming: 5 bases; junction bases outside the gene matches: 15. CDR3 length: 19 amino acids. CDR1 is SGHAT and CDR2 is FQNNGV in the germline V gene. The CDR3 DNA sequence: TGTGCCAGCAGCCTTCGGACTAGCGGGAGAATTAGAGTGAACAATGAGCAGTTCTTC. Amino acids: CASSLRTSGRIRVNNEQFF.

This clonotype was observed at least ten times. The rearrangement links TRBV6-1 to TRBJ2-1; 12 bases are a match to TRBD2. The germline V gene encodes CDR1 MNHNS and CDR2 SASEGT. CDR3 length: 16 residues. V lost 6 bases and J lost 5; bases outside the gene matches: 8. The CDR3, as DNA: TGTGCCAGCAGCGCTACTAGCGGGGGGACTCACAATGAGCAGTTCTTC. As protein: CASSATSGGTHNEQFF.

This clonotype was found many times. The chain combines TRBV7-2 with TRBJ2-7; no firm D call. V shed 1 base and J shed 5 bases, with 6 bases lying between them. In germline, CDR1 is SGHTA, CDR2 FQGNSA. The CDR3 totals 12 residues. This chain's CDR3 is CASSLGDHEQYF. The DNA for the CDR3 is TGTGCCAGCAGCTTAGGAGACCACGAGCAGTACTTC. Looking up the rest from reference TRBV7-2 and TRBJ2-7 gives the full variable domain: GAGVSQSPSNKVTEKGKDVELRCDPISGHTALYWYRQSLGQGLEFLIYFQGNSAPDKSGLPSDRFSAERTGGSVSTLTIQRTQQEDSAVYLCASSLGDHEQYFGPGTRLTVT.